This is a list of T cell receptor beta chains from one sample in a study of long-term antiretroviral therapy in people with HIV. The repertoire was sequenced with immunoSEQ multiplex PCR; TCRdb's copy has only in-frame clones and lacks some. Here the sample spans more than 25,000 clones, approximately 91% being singletons. The sequencing used unsorted PBMCs, collected around 5 years before starting antiretroviral therapy. These receptors were taken from a man aged 50 to 60 with HIV. Both conserved end residues are part of each CDR3. A D gene is named only where the DNA matches it firmly. Where a row states a size, it is once, few, many or the class of an expanded clone; other rows omit it.

V gene	J gene	D gene	clone size	CDR3 DNA	CDR3 protein
TRBV5-4	TRBJ1-1	NA	NA	TGTGCCAGCAGCGCGGACAGTTTCCTAACTGAAGCTTTCTTT	CASSADSFLTEAFF
TRBV5-4	TRBJ1-1	NA	NA	TGTGCCAGCAGCTTGAAGGGGGACACTGAAGCTTTCTTT	CASSLKGDTEAFF
TRBV28	TRBJ1-2	NA	NA	TGTGCCAGCAGTCGACCGACCTATGGCTACACCTTC	CASSRPTYGYTF
TRBV5-4	TRBJ2-7	NA	NA	TGTGCCAGCAGCTTGGCCCGGGAGTGGGGGTCCTACGAGCAGTACTTC	CASSLAREWGSYEQYF
TRBV19	TRBJ2-7	TRBD2	NA	TGTGCCAGTAGTAGACTAGCGGGGAGCTACGAGCAGTACTTC	CASSRLAGSYEQYF
TRBV7-8	TRBJ2-3	NA	NA	TGTGCCAGCCAACTCACAGATACGCAGTATTTT	CASQLTDTQYF
TRBV25-1	TRBJ2-1	TRBD1	once	TGTGCCAGCAGTGCGGGACAGGGTCGTACTGTGGGGAATGAGCAGTTCTTC	CASSAGQGRTVGNEQFF
TRBV30	TRBJ2-3	NA	NA	TGTGCCTGGAGTTTGCGGGGCACGACAGATACGCAGTATTTT	CAWSLRGTTDTQYF
TRBV2	TRBJ2-7	NA	NA	TGTGCCAGCGGAGGAGGGACGGAATCCTACGAGCAGTACTTC	CASGGGTESYEQYF
TRBV5-1	TRBJ2-7	NA	NA	TGCGCCAGCAGCCTAGGACAGCCTGGACCTTACGAGCAGTACTTC	CASSLGQPGPYEQYF
TRBV7-9	TRBJ2-7	NA	few	TGTGCCAGCAGCATTGGAACAGGGTGCAGCGACGAGCAGTACTTC	CASSIGTGCSDEQYF
TRBV6-5	TRBJ1-1	NA	NA	TGTGCCAGCAGTTACTCGTATGACACTGAAGCTTTCTTT	CASSYSYDTEAFF
TRBV6-5	TRBJ2-7	TRBD1	NA	TGTGCCAGCAGTTACTTTGGGACAGAATACGAGCAGTACTTC	CASSYFGTEYEQYF
TRBV27	TRBJ2-7	NA	once	TGTGCCAGCAGTTTATTTGGCGGGTCCTCCTACGAGCAGTACTTC	CASSLFGGSSYEQYF
TRBV4-3	TRBJ2-7	NA	NA	TGCGCCAGCAGCCAAGCTCGGGGCTCCTGGAGCGAGCAGTACTTC	CASSQARGSWSEQYF
TRBV18	TRBJ2-3	NA	NA	TGTGCCAGCTCACCTTCGGGAGTCGTGGCAGATACGCAGTATTTT	CASSPSGVVADTQYF
TRBV27	TRBJ2-2	NA	few	TGTGCCAGCAGTTTCATCAGGAACACCGGGGAGCTGTTTTTT	CASSFIRNTGELFF
TRBV5-6	TRBJ1-1	NA	few	TGTGCCAGCAGCTTACCGGGGGAATGGGCGCGGGACACTGAAGCTTTCTTT	CASSLPGEWARDTEAFF